Reported below is one TCR beta chain. These data come from a study of T cell responses to AZD1222 COVID-19 vaccine. Sequencing was performed with immunoSEQ multiplex PCR; in TCRdb, only in-frame clones are kept and a portion is missing. The sample has approximately 81,000 clones, roughly 85% seen once. Germline assignment: CDR1 LNHDA and CDR2 SQIVND (reference sequence). This CDR3 has 16 amino acids. Trimming cost V 2 bases and J 7 bases, with 15 bases left between them. The receptor was isolated from an adult who received the AZD1222 COVID-19 vaccine. V and J are TRBV19 and TRBJ1-6; maybe TRBD1 (5 bases). Sequenced here: peripheral blood, sampled 28 days after the second AZD1222 dose. DNA of the CDR3: TGTGCCAGTAGTATATCGTTTATGTGGGGGAATTCACCCCTCCACTTT. Its protein product is CASSISFMWGNSPLHF.